This T cell receptor beta chain was observed in a study of siplizumab effects on memory and regulatory T cells. A word on this clone: As yet, its antigen is unknown.

Trimming cost V 7 bases and J 1 base, with 12 bases left between them. The CDR3 is made up of 13 amino acids. Germline V gene data show CDR1 as GTSNPN and CDR2 as SVGIG (reference sequence). Study-level points and caveats: Naive T cells apparently outstripped memory cells in diversity and seemed major alloresponse contributors. It was not possible to assign a naive or memory phenotype to roughly 80-97% of proliferating CD4+ or CD8+ clones. There was no confirmation of the suppressive function of proliferating Tregs from siplizumab cultures.

Per sample, the assay covered 80,000 to 100,000 TCR templates. Some clones are missing from TCRdb's copy, which holds only in-frame ones; the method was immunoSEQ multiplex PCR. This sample has approximately 100,000 clones, with about 93% found just once. This TCR was sampled from a human donor in good health. The chain recombines TRBV30 with TRBJ2-3; D uncertain. Sequencing was done on a sample of Tregs sorted from blood. The CDR3 bases are TGTGCCTCCCTCAGGCGCCGCACAGATACGCAGTATTTT. As protein: CASLRRRTDTQYF.